A selection of T cell receptor beta chains follows, all from one sample in a study of blood T cell repertoires in COVID-19. Profiled with immunoSEQ multiplex PCR; TCRdb holds only in-frame clones, not every one. The data contain about 360,000 clones, over 65% of them singletons. The sample comprised peripheral blood. These receptors all come from a human donor with acute or convalescent COVID-19. The donor label of this sample is uncertain. CDR3s include the opening cysteine and the closing phenylalanine or tryptophan. D genes are given only for firm matches. Clone size is shown for a subset of rows, as once, few, many or a class of expanded clone.

size: .; J: TRBJ2-3; V: TRBV11-2; D: .; CDR3: CASSLLGQVSTDTQYF; DNA: TGTGCCAGCAGCTTATTGGGGCAGGTTAGCACAGATACGCAGTATTTT
size: .; J: TRBJ2-3; V: TRBV5-4; D: TRBD1; CDR3: CASSKQGLPTTDTQYF; DNA: TGTGCCAGCAGCAAACAGGGGCTCCCAACCACAGATACGCAGTATTTT
size: .; J: TRBJ1-2; V: TRBV30; D: .; CDR3: CAWSVPGLTNYGYTF; DNA: TGTGCCTGGAGTGTACCAGGACTGACTAACTATGGCTACACCTTC
size: .; J: TRBJ2-1; V: TRBV29-1; D: TRBD2; CDR3: CSVVGGSSYNEQFF; DNA: TGCAGCGTTGTGGGGGGGAGCTCCTACAATGAGCAGTTCTTC
size: .; J: TRBJ1-6; V: TRBV27; D: .; CDR3: CASSNRIKGQTNSPLHF; DNA: TGTGCCAGCAGTAACAGAATAAAAGGACAGACGAATTCACCCCTCCACTTT
size: .; J: TRBJ2-7; V: TRBV13; D: .; CDR3: CASSFSSSGEQYF; DNA: TGTGCCAGCAGCTTCTCCTCCTCAGGCGAGCAGTACTTC
size: .; J: TRBJ1-4; V: TRBV27; D: .; CDR3: CASRSGEKLFF; DNA: TGTGCCAGCAGGTCAGGTGAAAAACTGTTTTTT
size: .; J: TRBJ2-7; V: TRBV28; D: TRBD2; CDR3: CASRGGSSYEQYF; DNA: TGTGCCAGCAGGGGGGGGTCCTCCTACGAGCAGTACTTC
size: .; J: TRBJ1-2; V: TRBV11-2; D: .; CDR3: CASSSDSYGYTF; DNA: TGTGCCAGCAGCTCCGACAGCTATGGCTACACCTTC
size: .; J: TRBJ1-2; V: TRBV29-1; D: .; CDR3: CSVRYSSRYGYTF; DNA: TGCAGCGTCCGCTATAGCAGCCGCTATGGCTACACCTTC
size: .; J: TRBJ2-3; V: TRBV7-7; D: .; CDR3: CASSPQIFDTQYF; DNA: TGTGCCAGCAGCCCTCAGATATTTGATACGCAGTATTTT
size: .; J: TRBJ1-6; V: TRBV5-5; D: .; CDR3: CASSRTDNSPLHF; DNA: TGTGCCAGCAGCAGGACAGACAATTCACCCCTCCACTTT
size: .; J: TRBJ1-1; V: TRBV2; D: .; CDR3: CASKLDRNTEAFF; DNA: TGTGCCAGCAAACTCGACAGGAACACTGAAGCTTTCTTT
size: .; J: TRBJ2-7; V: TRBV19; D: TRBD1; CDR3: CASRTTGFGSGEQYF; DNA: TGTGCCAGTCGAACGACAGGGTTTGGCAGCGGCGAGCAGTACTTC
size: .; J: TRBJ2-5; V: TRBV3-1/TRBV3-2; D: TRBD1; CDR3: CASSPVTGSRGTQYF; DNA: TGTGCCAGCAGCCCTGTGACAGGGTCCCGGGGGACCCAGTACTTC
size: .; J: TRBJ2-7; V: TRBV7-7; D: TRBD2; CDR3: CASSLELAGRLEQYF; DNA: TGTGCCAGCAGCTTAGAACTAGCGGGAAGATTAGAGCAGTACTTC
size: .; J: TRBJ2-7; V: TRBV10-2; D: .; CDR3: CASSRRADYEQYF; DNA: TGCGCCAGCTCCCGGAGGGCGGACTACGAGCAGTACTTC
size: .; J: TRBJ1-1; V: TRBV18; D: .; CDR3: CASSPPVTGRTEAFF; DNA: TGTGCCAGCTCACCACCGGTTACAGGGAGAACTGAAGCTTTCTTT
size: once; J: TRBJ1-2; V: TRBV4-1; D: .; CDR3: CASSQGDTANYGYTF; DNA: TGCGCCAGCAGCCAAGGCGACACGGCTAACTATGGCTACACCTTC
size: once; J: TRBJ2-7; V: TRBV7-9; D: .; CDR3: CASGTSTALRGEQYF; DNA: TGTGCCAGCGGAACCTCGACAGCCCTACGAGGCGAGCAGTACTTC
size: .; J: TRBJ2-1; V: TRBV5-1; D: TRBD2; CDR3: CASSLEAGYNEQFF; DNA: TGCGCCAGCAGCTTGGAAGCGGGATACAATGAGCAGTTCTTC
size: .; J: TRBJ1-1; V: TRBV15; D: TRBD1; CDR3: CATSRQGVWEAFF; DNA: TGTGCCACCAGCAGACAGGGGGTATGGGAAGCTTTCTTT
size: few; J: TRBJ1-2; V: TRBV7-9; D: .; CDR3: CASSLRGSLGGYGYTF; DNA: TGTGCCAGCAGCTTAAGGGGGTCCTTAGGGGGCTATGGCTACACCTTC
size: .; J: TRBJ1-1; V: TRBV6-5; D: .; CDR3: CASSYTRTVMNTEAFF; DNA: TGTGCCAGCAGTTACACGCGGACAGTCATGAACACTGAAGCTTTCTTT
size: .; J: TRBJ1-2; V: TRBV5-1; D: .; CDR3: CASSTGYGYTF; DNA: TGCGCCAGCAGCACGGGCTATGGCTACACCTTC
size: .; J: TRBJ1-4; V: TRBV20-1; D: .; CDR3: CSASFGAAEKLFF; DNA: TGCAGTGCTAGTTTTGGGGCGGCCGAAAAACTGTTTTTT